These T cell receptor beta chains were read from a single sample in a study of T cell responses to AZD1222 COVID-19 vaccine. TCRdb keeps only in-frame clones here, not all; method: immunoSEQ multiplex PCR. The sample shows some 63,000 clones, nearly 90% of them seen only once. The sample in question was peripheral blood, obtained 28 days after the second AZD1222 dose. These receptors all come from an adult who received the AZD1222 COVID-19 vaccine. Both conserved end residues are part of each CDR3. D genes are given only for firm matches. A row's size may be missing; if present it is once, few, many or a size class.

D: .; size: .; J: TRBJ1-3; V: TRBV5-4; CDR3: CASSFGGLSGNTIYF; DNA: TGTGCCAGCAGCTTCGGGGGTCTCTCTGGAAACACCATATATTTT
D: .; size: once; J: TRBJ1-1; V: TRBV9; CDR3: CASSVAGQGVNTEAFF; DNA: TGTGCCAGCAGCGTAGCTGGCCAGGGTGTGAACACTGAAGCTTTCTTT
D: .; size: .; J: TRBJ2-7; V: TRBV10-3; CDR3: CAISERMDSSYEQYF; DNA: TGTGCCATCAGTGAAAGGATGGACAGCTCCTACGAGCAGTACTTC
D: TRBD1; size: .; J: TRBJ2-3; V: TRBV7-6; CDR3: CASSLQYRGSDTQYF; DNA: TGTGCCAGCAGCTTACAGTACAGGGGCAGCGATACGCAGTATTTT
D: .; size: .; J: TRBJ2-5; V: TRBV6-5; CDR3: CASSSEGGETQYF; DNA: TGTGCCAGCAGTTCTGAGGGGGGAGAGACCCAGTACTTC
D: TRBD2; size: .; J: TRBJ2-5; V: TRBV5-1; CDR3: CASSLGLAVQETQYF; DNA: TGCGCCAGCAGCTTGGGACTAGCGGTCCAAGAGACCCAGTACTTC
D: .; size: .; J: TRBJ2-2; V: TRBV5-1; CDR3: CASRRGIPEGAGELFF; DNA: TGCGCCAGCAGAAGGGGGATTCCTGAGGGGGCCGGGGAGCTGTTTTTT
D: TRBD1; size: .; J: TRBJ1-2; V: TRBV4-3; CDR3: CASSQALTGFGGYTF; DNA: TGCGCCAGCAGCCAGGCCTTGACAGGGTTCGGTGGCTACACCTTC
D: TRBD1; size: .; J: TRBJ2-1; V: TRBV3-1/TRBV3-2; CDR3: CASSQDPGGSYNEQFF; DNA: TGTGCCAGCAGCCAAGATCCAGGGGGCTCCTACAATGAGCAGTTCTTC
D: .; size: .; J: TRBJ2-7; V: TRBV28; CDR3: CASTGGTDRSEQYF; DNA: TGTGCCAGCACCGGAGGGACCGATAGGAGCGAGCAGTACTTC
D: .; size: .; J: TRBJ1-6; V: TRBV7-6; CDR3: CASSLEGGVYNSPLHF; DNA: TGTGCCAGCAGCTTAGAGGGGGGTGTCTATAATTCACCCCTCCACTTT
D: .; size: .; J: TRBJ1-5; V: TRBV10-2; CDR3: CASRGSGRYQPQHF; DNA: TGCGCCAGCAGGGGGTCGGGCCGGTATCAGCCCCAGCATTTT
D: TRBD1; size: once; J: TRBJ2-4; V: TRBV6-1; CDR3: CASSEETGPLAKNIQYF; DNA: TGTGCCAGCAGTGAGGAGACAGGGCCACTAGCCAAAAACATTCAGTACTTC
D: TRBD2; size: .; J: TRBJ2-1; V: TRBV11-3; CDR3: CASSLVGRASYNEQFF; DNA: TGTGCCAGCAGCTTAGTCGGGAGGGCCTCCTACAATGAGCAGTTCTTC
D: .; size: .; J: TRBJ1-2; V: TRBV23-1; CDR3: CAIPPDVANTF; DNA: TGCGCCATCCCTCCCGACGTGGCGAACACCTTC
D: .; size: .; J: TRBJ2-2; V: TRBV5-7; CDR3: CASSSRPPGELFF; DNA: TGTGCCAGCAGCTCCCGACCCCCCGGGGAGCTGTTTTTT
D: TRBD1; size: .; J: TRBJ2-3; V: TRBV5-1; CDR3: CASSLLLTGEGVTDTQYF; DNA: TGCGCCAGCAGCTTACTCCTCACAGGGGAAGGAGTCACAGATACGCAGTATTTT
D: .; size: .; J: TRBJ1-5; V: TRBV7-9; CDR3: CASSLTGQSNQPQHF; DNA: TGTGCCAGCAGCTTAACCGGACAGAGCAATCAGCCCCAGCATTTT
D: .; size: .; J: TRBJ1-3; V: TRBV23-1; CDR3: CAQTGGPGNTIYF; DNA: TGCGCCCAGACGGGGGGTCCTGGAAACACCATATATTTT
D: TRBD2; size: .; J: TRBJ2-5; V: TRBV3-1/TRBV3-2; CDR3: CASSQDLGLAGEETQYF; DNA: TGTGCCAGCAGCCAAGACTTGGGACTAGCGGGGGAAGAGACCCAGTACTTC
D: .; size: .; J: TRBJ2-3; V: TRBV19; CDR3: CASTVTRGSGDTQYF; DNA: TGTGCCAGTACCGTAACTAGGGGGTCGGGGGATACGCAGTATTTT
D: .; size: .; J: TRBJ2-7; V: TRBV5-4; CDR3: CASSLWDGSYEQYF; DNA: TGTGCCAGCAGCTTGTGGGACGGATCCTACGAGCAGTACTTC
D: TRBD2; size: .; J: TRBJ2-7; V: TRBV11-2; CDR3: CASSSLSAGGGEQYF; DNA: TGTGCCAGCAGCTCGCTCTCGGCGGGGGGTGGCGAGCAGTACTTC
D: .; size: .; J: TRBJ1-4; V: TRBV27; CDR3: CASSPDGVGEKLFF; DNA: TGTGCCAGCAGTCCCGACGGGGTAGGGGAAAAACTGTTTTTT
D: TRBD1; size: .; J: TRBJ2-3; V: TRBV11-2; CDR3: CASSLVLGQVTDTQYF; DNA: TGTGCCAGCAGCTTAGTCTTGGGACAGGTCACAGATACGCAGTATTTT
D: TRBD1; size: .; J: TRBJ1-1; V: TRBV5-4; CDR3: CASTLWDTGGAFF; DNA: TGTGCCAGCACCTTATGGGATACAGGGGGAGCTTTCTTT
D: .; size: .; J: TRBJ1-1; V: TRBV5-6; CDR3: CASSLLTGITTEAFF; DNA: TGTGCCAGCAGCTTGTTAACAGGGATTACGACTGAAGCTTTCTTT
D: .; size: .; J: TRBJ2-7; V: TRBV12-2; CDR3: CASRLWVLRYEQYF; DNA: TGTGCAAGTCGCTTATGGGTTCTTCGCTACGAGCAGTACTTC
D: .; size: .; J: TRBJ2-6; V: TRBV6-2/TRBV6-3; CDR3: CASTPGPRAFSGANVLTF; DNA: TGTGCCAGCACCCCCGGACCTCGTGCGTTCTCTGGGGCCAACGTCCTGACTTTC
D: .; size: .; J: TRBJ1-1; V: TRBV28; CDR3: CASSFNKWAFGTEAFF; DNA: TGTGCCAGCAGTTTTAATAAATGGGCCTTCGGGACTGAAGCTTTCTTT
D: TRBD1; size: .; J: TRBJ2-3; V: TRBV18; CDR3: CASSSWTGGGTDTQYF; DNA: TGTGCCAGCTCATCGTGGACAGGGGGAGGCACAGATACGCAGTATTTT
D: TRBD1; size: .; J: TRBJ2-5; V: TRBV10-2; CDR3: CASSEGLDRGIGDQYF; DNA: TGCGCCAGCAGTGAGGGACTTGACAGGGGGATTGGTGACCAGTACTTC
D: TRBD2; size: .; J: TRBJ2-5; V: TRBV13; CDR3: CASSLELIAGIQETQYF; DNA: TGTGCCAGCAGCTTAGAATTGATAGCGGGGATCCAAGAGACCCAGTACTTC
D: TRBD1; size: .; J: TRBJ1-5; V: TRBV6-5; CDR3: CASRTGADQPQHF; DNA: TGTGCCAGCAGGACAGGGGCCGATCAGCCCCAGCATTTT
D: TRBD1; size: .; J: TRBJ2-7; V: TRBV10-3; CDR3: CAISDLTGGFYEQYF; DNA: TGTGCCATCAGTGACCTAACAGGGGGCTTCTACGAGCAGTACTTC
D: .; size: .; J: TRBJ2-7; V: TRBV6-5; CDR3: CASSSRFGGPYEQYF; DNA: TGTGCCAGCAGTTCCAGGTTTGGGGGACCCTACGAGCAGTACTTC
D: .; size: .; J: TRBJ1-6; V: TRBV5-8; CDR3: CASSLYGARNSPLHF; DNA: TGTGCCAGCAGCTTATACGGGGCGAGAAATTCACCCCTCCACTTT
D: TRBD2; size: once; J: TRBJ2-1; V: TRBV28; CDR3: CASSPVSGGRPLINEQFF; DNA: TGTGCCAGCAGTCCCGTTAGCGGGGGGCGTCCGCTAATTAATGAGCAGTTCTTC
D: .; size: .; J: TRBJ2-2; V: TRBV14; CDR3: CASSQRAGALTGELFF; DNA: TGTGCCAGCAGCCAACGGGCAGGGGCACTAACCGGGGAGCTGTTTTTT
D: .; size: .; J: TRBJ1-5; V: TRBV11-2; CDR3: CASSLGLGQPQHF; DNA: TGTGCCAGCAGCTTAGGTCTCGGTCAGCCCCAGCATTTT
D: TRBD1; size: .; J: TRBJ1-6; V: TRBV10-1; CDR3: CATGQADSPLHF; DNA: TGCGCCACCGGACAGGCGGATTCACCCCTCCACTTT
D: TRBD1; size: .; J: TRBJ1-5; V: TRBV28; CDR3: CASSPRGDGPNQPQHF; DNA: TGTGCCAGCAGTCCCAGGGGGGACGGCCCCAATCAGCCCCAGCATTTT
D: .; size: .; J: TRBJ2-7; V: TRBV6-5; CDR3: CASSETDSYEQYF; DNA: TGTGCCAGCAGCGAGACAGACTCCTACGAGCAGTACTTC
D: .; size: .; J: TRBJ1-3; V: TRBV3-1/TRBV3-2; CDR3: CASSQVPGKWVNTIYF; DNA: TGTGCCAGCAGCCAAGTCCCAGGGAAGTGGGTAAACACCATATATTTT
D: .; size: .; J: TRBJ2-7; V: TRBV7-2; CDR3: CASTPRRGRYEQYF; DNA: TGTGCCAGCACCCCAAGGCGAGGGCGCTACGAGCAGTACTTC
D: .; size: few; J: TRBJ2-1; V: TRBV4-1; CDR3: CASSQVRDSYNEQFF; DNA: TGCGCCAGCAGCCAAGTGCGGGACTCCTACAATGAGCAGTTCTTC
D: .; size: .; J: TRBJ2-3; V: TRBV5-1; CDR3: CASQGRASTDTQYF; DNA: TGCGCCAGCCAGGGACGGGCTAGCACAGATACGCAGTATTTT
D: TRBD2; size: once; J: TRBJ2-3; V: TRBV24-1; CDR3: CATSPGRTSGQDTQYF; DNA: TGTGCCACCAGTCCGGGTAGGACTAGCGGGCAAGATACGCAGTATTTT
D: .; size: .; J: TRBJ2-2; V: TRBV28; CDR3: CASSSLLWTGELFF; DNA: TGTGCCAGCAGTTCCCTCCTTTGGACCGGGGAGCTGTTTTTT
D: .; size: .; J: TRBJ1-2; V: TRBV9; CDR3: CASSVGGGYGYTF; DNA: TGTGCCAGCAGCGTAGGGGGCGGCTATGGCTACACCTTC
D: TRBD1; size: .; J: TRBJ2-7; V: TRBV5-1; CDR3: CASYRGQGWEQYF; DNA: TGCGCCAGTTACCGGGGACAGGGTTGGGAGCAGTACTTC
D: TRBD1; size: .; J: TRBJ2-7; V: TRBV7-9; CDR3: CASTSGTGSVYEQYF; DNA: TGTGCCAGCACTTCCGGGACAGGGAGTGTATACGAGCAGTACTTC
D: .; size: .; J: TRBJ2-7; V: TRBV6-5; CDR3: CASWVGFPYEQYF; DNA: TGTGCCAGCTGGGTTGGCTTCCCCTACGAGCAGTACTTC